This T cell receptor beta chain was captured by sequencing in a study of OX40 agonist ivuxolimab in advanced cancers. For the study at large: Head and neck, renal cell, melanoma or hepatocellular carcinoma were the cancers that dose-escalation patients had.

Profiled with immunoSEQ multiplex PCR; TCRdb holds only in-frame clones, not every one. This sample yields about 110,000 clones, of which 91% are seen a single time; roughly 0.66% belongs to the top ten. Germline-derived CDR1 and CDR2 are SGHDN and FVKESK. Deletions cut 0 bases from V and 4 bases from J, with 12 bases between. The CDR3 has 15 amino acids. The V and J genes are TRBV14 and TRBJ1-2, with a possible D match to TRBD1 (6 bases). The material was CD4+ or CD8+ T cells sorted from blood, obtained in a trial of the OX40 agonist ivuxolimab. The TCR comes from an adult with an advanced solid tumor such as melanoma, head and neck, liver or kidney cancer. The CDR3 protein is CASSQDSGQTYGYTF. CDR3 DNA: TGTGCCAGCAGCCAAGATTCGGGACAAACCTATGGCTACACCTTC.